Below, 20 T cell receptor beta chains from the same sample are listed, as sequenced in a study of control samples from healthy donors and cancer patients. Libraries were prepared by immunoSEQ multiplex PCR; TCRdb keeps only in-frame clonotypes and omits some of them. Here the sample spans 60,000 to 75,000 clones, around nine tenths being singletons. The sequencing sample was made of PBMCs. These receptors all come from a man in his sixties with colorectal cancer.

This sequence joins TRBV4-3 and TRBJ1-1; tentative D call: TRBD1 (6 bases). The germline CDR1 and CDR2 sequences are LGHNA and YSLEER. The length of the CDR3 is 13 residues. V lost 6 bases and J 6 bases, leaving 14 bases between the germline ends. In DNA form, the CDR3 reads TGCGCCAGCAGTTTCCTTAGGGGGGCTGAAGCTTTCTTT. It translates to CASSFLRGAEAFF.

This chain uses TRBV5-1 with TRBJ2-1; D perhaps matches TRBD2 (7 bases). The germline CDR1 and CDR2 sequences are SGHRS and YFSETQ. The CDR3 contains 17 residues. The germline V and J ends were trimmed by 4 bases and 1 base, with 18 bases remaining between them. The CDR3 sequence is CASSPSWGGRSYNEQFF. CDR3 DNA sequence: TGCGCCAGCAGCCCTTCTTGGGGGGGCCGGTCCTACAATGAGCAGTTCTTC.

The V gene is TRBV2, the J gene TRBJ2-1; 7 bases line up with TRBD1. The V segment lost 0 bases and the J segment 14 bases; nucleotides outside the gene matches: 10. Per the germline V gene, CDR1 is SNHLY and CDR2 is FYNNEI. The CDR3 covers 14 residues. DNA of the CDR3: TGTGCCAGCAGTGAAGCGCCTCAGGGGGTCGGCGAGTTCTTC. Encoded protein: CASSEAPQGVGEFF.

A single count supports this clone. The chain recombines TRBV7-3 with TRBJ1-6, with D unclear. The CDR3 length is 15 residues. V was trimmed by 1 base and J by 5 bases, leaving 9 bases between them. CDR1 is SGHTA, CDR2 FQGTGA, per germline. The CDR3 DNA is TGTGCCAGCAGCTTAATCGGACCCCATAATTCACCCCTCCACTTT. Translating it yields CASSLIGPHNSPLHF.

The chain's CDR3 is CATSRDGGRGETQYF. The CDR3 nucleotides are TGTGCCACCAGCAGAGATGGTGGCAGGGGAGAGACCCAGTACTTC. V and J are TRBV15 and TRBJ2-5; a possible D gene is TRBD1 (6 bases). This CDR3 is 15 amino acids long. Per germline, CDR1 LNHNV and CDR2 YYDKDF (reference sequence). V gave up 0 bases and J gave up 4 bases, with 12 bases separating them. Complete variable domain (other parts from reference TRBV15 and TRBJ2-5): DAMVIQNPRYQVTQFGKPVTLSCSQTLNHNVMYWYQQKSSQAPKLLFHYYDKDFNNEADTPDNFQSRRPNTSFCFLDIRSPGLGDTAMYLCATSRDGGRGETQYFGPGTRLLVL.

This chain links TRBV7-9 with TRBJ1-2; TRBD1 matches at 12 bases. Germline CDR1 SEHNR, CDR2 FQNEAQ (reference sequence). CDR3 length: 14 amino acids. V was pared by 3 bases and J by 7 bases, with 3 bases of the junction left unmatched. The CDR3 sequence is CASSLGQGAGGYTF. Written as DNA, the CDR3 is TGTGCCAGCAGCTTGGGACAGGGGGCTGGTGGCTACACCTTC.

The V and J genes are TRBV18 and TRBJ2-2; 9 bases align to TRBD1. The ends lost 7 bases at V and 0 bases at J; junction bases unmatched: 6. The germline V gene has CDR1 KGHSH and CDR2 LQKENI. The CDR3 extends over 16 amino acids. CDR3 in amino acids: CASWGQGNANTGELFF. The DNA for the CDR3 is TGTGCCAGCTGGGGACAGGGCAACGCGAACACCGGGGAGCTGTTTTTT. Combining the CDR3 with reference TRBV18 and TRBJ2-2 gives the whole variable domain NAGVMQNPRHLVRRRGQEARLRCSPMKGHSHVYWYRQLPEEGLKFMVYLQKENIIDESGMPKERFSAEFPKEGPSILRIQQVVRGDSAAYFCASWGQGNANTGELFFGEGSRLTVL.

The CDR3: CASGLGLAGSTDTQYF. In DNA form, the CDR3 reads TGTGCTAGTGGTTTGGGACTAGCGGGGAGCACAGATACGCAGTATTTT. The chain links TRBV12-5 to TRBJ2-3; TRBD2 agrees at 11 bases. Losses at the gene ends were 1 base for V and 0 bases for J; bases not matched to a gene: 0. The CDR3 spans 16 residues. Germline CDR1 LGHNT, CDR2 FRNRAP.

The chain links TRBV4-1 to TRBJ1-2, with a possible D match to TRBD1 (5 bases). V lost 0 bases, J lost 5 bases, and 16 bases lay in between. The germline V gene has CDR1 MGHRA and CDR2 YSYEKL. This CDR3 has 16 amino acids. The CDR3 sequence: CASSQDTKAGTYGYTF. CDR3 sequence (DNA): TGCGCCAGCAGCCAAGATACGAAAGCAGGGACGTATGGCTACACCTTC.

The chain carries TRBV7-6 and TRBJ2-5, with no clear D. CDR1 is SGHVS and CDR2 is FNYEAQ in the germline V gene. V lost 0 bases and J lost 4, with 3 bases in between. The CDR3 has 12 amino acids. The CDR3 sequence: CASSLALETQYF. The CDR3 DNA is TGTGCCAGCAGCTTAGCCTTAGAGACCCAGTACTTC.

The CDR3 loop reads CASSAPRRFAGEKYNEQFF. In nucleotides, the CDR3 is TGTGCCAGCAGCGCCCCCCGTCGGTTTGCGGGGGAGAAGTACAATGAGCAGTTCTTC. The chain couples TRBV11-2 to TRBJ2-1, with TRBD2 identical over 7 bases. CDR3 length equals 19 residues. Unmatched junction bases numbered 20, after V lost 5 bases and J lost 4 bases. CDR1 is SGHAT and CDR2 is FQNNGV in the germline V gene.

V and J are TRBV3-1 (or the pseudogene TRBV3-2) and TRBJ1-2; D gene uncertain. Per the germline V gene, CDR1 is LGHDT and CDR2 is YNNKEL (reference sequence). The CDR3 extends over 14 amino acids. The ends were cut back, 0 bases at V and 7 bases at J, with 12 bases in the middle. The CDR3 region is CASSQDYRGGGYTF. CDR3 sequence (DNA): TGTGCCAGCAGCCAAGATTACCGTGGAGGTGGCTACACCTTC.

The chain carries TRBV6-2 or TRBV6-3 and TRBJ2-1; TRBD2 matches 7 bases. The CDR3 has 14 residues. With V trimmed by 5 bases and J by 4 bases, 5 bases remained unmatched. Germline-derived CDR1 and CDR2 are MNHEY and SVGEGT. Here the CDR3 DNA reads TGTGCCAGCAGTAACCTAGCGGCATACAATGAGCAGTTCTTC. This translates into CASSNLAAYNEQFF.

The chain has TRBV9 and TRBJ1-5, with D perhaps TRBD1 (5 bases). V gave up 3 bases and J gave up 0 bases, with 19 bases separating them. The CDR3 has 18 residues. From germline, CDR1 is SGDLS and CDR2 YYNGEE. The DNA for the CDR3 is TGTGCCAGCAGCGCAGGGACCGGGGGAATTAATAGCAATCAGCCCCAGCATTTT. It codes for CASSAGTGGINSNQPQHF.

The J gene is TRBJ2-3, the V gene TRBV5-1, with 7 bases identical to TRBD1. The CDR3 consists of 16 residues. Germline V gene data show CDR1 as SGHRS and CDR2 as YFSETQ. V shed 0 bases and J 1 base; nucleotides not matched to a gene: 5. This chain's CDR3 is CASSLAPQGGTDTQYF. In DNA form, the CDR3 reads TGCGCCAGCAGCTTGGCCCCGCAGGGGGGCACAGATACGCAGTATTTT.

Only one count was recorded for this clone. The chain is built from TRBV18 and TRBJ1-6; D unclear. V lost 3 bases, J lost 11 bases, and 17 bases lay in between. Per germline, CDR1 KGHSH and CDR2 LQKENI. The CDR3 runs to 15 residues. CDR3 loop: CASSPSAGPDPPLHF. In DNA form, the CDR3 reads TGTGCCAGCTCACCGAGCGCAGGCCCCGACCCACCCCTCCACTTT.

V and J are TRBV7-3 and TRBJ2-1; 7 bases are a match to TRBD1. Trimming took 5 bases from V and 2 from J; bases not matched to a gene: 9. Germline V gives CDR1 SGHTA, CDR2 FQGTGA. The CDR3 sequence is 16 residues long. CDR3 sequence reads: CASSNLGQVAYNEQFF. In DNA, the CDR3 is TGTGCCAGCAGCAACCTCGGACAGGTTGCCTACAATGAGCAGTTCTTC.

This chain connects TRBV12-5 to TRBJ1-1; unclear D gene. Germline values: CDR1 LGHNT, CDR2 FRNRAP. CDR3 size: 14 residues. The V end lost 5 bases, the J end lost 6 bases, and 16 bases lay between the germline ends. CDR3 region: CASGPPVSRAEAFF. In nucleotides, the CDR3 is TGTGCTAGTGGTCCGCCCGTGAGCCGAGCTGAAGCTTTCTTT.

J is TRBJ2-7 and V is TRBV12-3 or TRBV12-4; possibly TRBD2 for D (7 bases). The CDR3 runs to 12 residues. V gave up 3 bases and J gave up 12 bases, with 15 bases separating them. The CDR3 spells CASSLGGHAGYF. CDR3 sequence (DNA): TGTGCCAGCAGTTTGGGGGGGCACGCCGGGTACTTC.

The genes are TRBV7-9 and TRBJ2-3, with TRBD2 identical over 12 bases. The CDR3 extends over 17 amino acids. Losses at the gene ends were 6 bases for V and 0 bases for J; bases not matched to a gene: 7. The V gene's germline CDR1 is SEHNR and CDR2 FQNEAQ (reference sequence). In DNA, the CDR3 is TGTGCCAGCAGATCGGGACTAGCGGGCCTAAGCACAGATACGCAGTATTTT. As protein: CASRSGLAGLSTDTQYF.